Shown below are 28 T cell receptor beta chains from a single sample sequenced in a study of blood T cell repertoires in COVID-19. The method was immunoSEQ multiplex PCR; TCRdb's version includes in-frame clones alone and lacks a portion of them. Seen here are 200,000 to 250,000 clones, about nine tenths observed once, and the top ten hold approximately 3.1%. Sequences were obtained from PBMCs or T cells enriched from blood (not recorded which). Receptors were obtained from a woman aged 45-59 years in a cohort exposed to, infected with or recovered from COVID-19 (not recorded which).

The CDR3 bases are TGTGCCAGCAGCCAACAGGGGGCAGGAGGCTACACCTTC. It codes for CASSQQGAGGYTF. This chain links TRBV7-3 with TRBJ1-2, with 9 bases aligning to TRBD1. This CDR3 contains 13 residues. V lost 5 bases to trimming and J lost 8 bases; unmatched junction nucleotides: 6. CDR1 and CDR2 (germline): SGHTA, FQGTGA. The full variable domain, its missing parts supplied by reference TRBV7-3 and TRBJ1-2, is GAGVSQTPSNKVTEKGKYVELRCDPISGHTALYWYRQSLGQGPEFLIYFQGTGAADDSGLPNDRFFAVRPEGSVSTLKIQRTERGDSAVYLCASSQQGAGGYTFGSGTRLTVV.

The CDR3 loop reads CASSRTGVEGYTF. The CDR3 DNA sequence: TGCGCCAGCAGCCGGACAGGGGTAGAGGGCTACACCTTC. V gene TRBV5-1 combines with J gene TRBJ1-2; TRBD1 matches at 9 bases. Germline CDR1 is SGHRS and CDR2 is YFSETQ. The trim removed 4 bases at V and 8 bases at J, leaving 6 bases unmatched. The CDR3 extends over 13 amino acids.

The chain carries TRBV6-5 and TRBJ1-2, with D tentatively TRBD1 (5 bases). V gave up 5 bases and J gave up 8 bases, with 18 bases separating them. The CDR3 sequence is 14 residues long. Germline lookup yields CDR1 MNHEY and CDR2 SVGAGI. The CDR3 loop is CASSQRLTVGGYTF. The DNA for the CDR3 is TGTGCCAGCAGTCAGCGTCTGACAGTGGGGGGCTACACCTTC.

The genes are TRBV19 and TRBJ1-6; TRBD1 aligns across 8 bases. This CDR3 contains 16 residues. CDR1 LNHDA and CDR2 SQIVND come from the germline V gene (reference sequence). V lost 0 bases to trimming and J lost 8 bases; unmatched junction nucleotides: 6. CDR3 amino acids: CASSIDRGQGDSPLHF. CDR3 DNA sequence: TGTGCCAGTAGTATAGATCGAGGACAGGGCGATTCACCCCTCCACTTT. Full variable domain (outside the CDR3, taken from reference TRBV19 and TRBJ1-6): DGGITQSPKYLFRKEGQNVTLSCEQNLNHDAMYWYRQDPGQGLRLIYYSQIVNDFQKGDIAEGYSVSREKKESFPLTVTSAQKNPTAFYLCASSIDRGQGDSPLHFGNGTRLTVT.

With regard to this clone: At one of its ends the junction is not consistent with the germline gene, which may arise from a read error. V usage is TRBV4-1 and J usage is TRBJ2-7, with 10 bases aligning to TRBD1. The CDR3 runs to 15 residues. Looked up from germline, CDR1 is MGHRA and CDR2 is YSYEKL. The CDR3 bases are TGCGCCAGCAGCCAGAAGACAGGGGGCTCCGACGAGCAGTACTTC. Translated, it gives CASSQKTGGSDEQYF.

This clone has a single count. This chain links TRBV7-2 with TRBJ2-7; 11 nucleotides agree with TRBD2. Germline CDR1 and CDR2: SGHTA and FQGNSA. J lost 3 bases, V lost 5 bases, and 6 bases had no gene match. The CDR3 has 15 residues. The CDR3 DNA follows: TGTGCCAGCAGCACCCAAGGACTAGCGGGCTACGAGCAGTACTTC. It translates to CASSTQGLAGYEQYF.

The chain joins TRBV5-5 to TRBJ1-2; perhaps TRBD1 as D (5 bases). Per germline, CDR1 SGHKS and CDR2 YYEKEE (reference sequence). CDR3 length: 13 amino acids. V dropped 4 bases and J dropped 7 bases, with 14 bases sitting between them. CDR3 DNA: TGTGCCAGCAGCCTCGGGACTTATTTTGGCTACACCTTC. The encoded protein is CASSLGTYFGYTF.

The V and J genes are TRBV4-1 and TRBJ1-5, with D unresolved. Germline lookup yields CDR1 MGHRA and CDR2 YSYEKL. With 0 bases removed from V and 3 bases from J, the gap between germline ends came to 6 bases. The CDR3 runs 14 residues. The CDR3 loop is CASSQDRFNQPQHF. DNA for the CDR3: TGCGCCAGCAGCCAAGACAGGTTCAATCAGCCCCAGCATTTT.

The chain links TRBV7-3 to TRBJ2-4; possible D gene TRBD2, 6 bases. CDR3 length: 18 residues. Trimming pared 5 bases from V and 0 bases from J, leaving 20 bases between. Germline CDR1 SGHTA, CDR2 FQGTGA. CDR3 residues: CASSPHSRDSLAKNIQYF. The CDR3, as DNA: TGTGCCAGCAGCCCCCACTCCCGGGACTCCCTAGCCAAAAACATTCAGTACTTC.

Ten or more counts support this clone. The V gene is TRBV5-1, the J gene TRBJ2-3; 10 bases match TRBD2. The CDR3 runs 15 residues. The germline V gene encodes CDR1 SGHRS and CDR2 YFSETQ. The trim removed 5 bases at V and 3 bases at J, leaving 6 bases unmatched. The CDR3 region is CASRPTSGVTDTQYF. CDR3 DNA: TGCGCCAGCAGACCCACTAGCGGGGTTACAGATACGCAGTATTTT.

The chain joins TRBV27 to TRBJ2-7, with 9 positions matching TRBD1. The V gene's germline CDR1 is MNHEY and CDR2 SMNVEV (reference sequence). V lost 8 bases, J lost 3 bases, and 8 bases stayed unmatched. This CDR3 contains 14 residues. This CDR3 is CASAADRGFYEQYF. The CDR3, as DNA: TGTGCCAGCGCGGCGGACAGGGGATTCTACGAGCAGTACTTC.

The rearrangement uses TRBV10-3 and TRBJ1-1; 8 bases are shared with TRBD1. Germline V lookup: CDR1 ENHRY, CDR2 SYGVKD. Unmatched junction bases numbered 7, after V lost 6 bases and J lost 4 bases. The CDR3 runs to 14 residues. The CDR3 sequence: CAIRQQGGGTEAFF. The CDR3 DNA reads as TGTGCCATCAGACAACAGGGGGGGGGCACTGAAGCTTTCTTT.

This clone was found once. CDR3 coding DNA: TGTGCCAGCAGCTTACAGGGGAGCACTGAAGCTTTCTTT. The encoded protein is CASSLQGSTEAFF. The gene calls are TRBV7-9 and TRBJ1-1; tentative D call: TRBD1 (6 bases). The V and J ends lost 2 bases and 4 bases respectively, with 8 bases between them. CDR3 length: 13 amino acids. Germline values: CDR1 SEHNR, CDR2 FQNEAQ (reference sequence).

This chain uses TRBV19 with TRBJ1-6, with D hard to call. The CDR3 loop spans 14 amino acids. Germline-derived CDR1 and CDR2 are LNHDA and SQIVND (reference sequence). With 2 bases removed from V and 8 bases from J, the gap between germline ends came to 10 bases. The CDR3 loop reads CASSIPHRDSPLHF. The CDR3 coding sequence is TGTGCCAGTAGTATACCCCACCGGGATTCACCCCTCCACTTT.

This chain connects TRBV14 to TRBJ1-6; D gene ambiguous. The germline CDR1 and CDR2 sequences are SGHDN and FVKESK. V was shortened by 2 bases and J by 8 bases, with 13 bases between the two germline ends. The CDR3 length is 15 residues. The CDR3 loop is CASSQTPNTDSPLHF. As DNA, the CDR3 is TGTGCCAGCAGCCAAACCCCGAATACGGATTCACCCCTCCACTTT.

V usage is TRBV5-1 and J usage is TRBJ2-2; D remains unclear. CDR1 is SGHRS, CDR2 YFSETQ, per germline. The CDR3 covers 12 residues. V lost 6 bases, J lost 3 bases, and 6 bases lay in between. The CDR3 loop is CASTPDTGELFF. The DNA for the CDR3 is TGCGCCAGCACCCCTGACACCGGGGAGCTGTTTTTT.

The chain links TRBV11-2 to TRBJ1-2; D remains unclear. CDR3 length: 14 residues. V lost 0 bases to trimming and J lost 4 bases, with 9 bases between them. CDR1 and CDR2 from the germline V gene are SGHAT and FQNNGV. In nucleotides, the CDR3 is TGTGCCAGCAGCTTAGAGAGGGCGGCCTATGGCTACACCTTC. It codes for CASSLERAAYGYTF.

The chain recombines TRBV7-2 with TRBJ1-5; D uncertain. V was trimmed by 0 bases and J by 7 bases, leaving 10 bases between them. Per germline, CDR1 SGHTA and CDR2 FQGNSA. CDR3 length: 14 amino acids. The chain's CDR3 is CASSLAAGPQPQHF. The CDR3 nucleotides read TGTGCCAGCAGCTTAGCGGCGGGCCCACAGCCCCAGCATTTT.

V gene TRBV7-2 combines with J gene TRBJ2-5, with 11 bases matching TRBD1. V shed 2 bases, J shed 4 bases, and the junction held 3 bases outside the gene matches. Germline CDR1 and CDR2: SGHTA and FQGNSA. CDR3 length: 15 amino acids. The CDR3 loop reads CASSLPGTGGETQYF. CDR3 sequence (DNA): TGTGCCAGCAGCTTACCCGGGACAGGGGGAGAGACCCAGTACTTC.

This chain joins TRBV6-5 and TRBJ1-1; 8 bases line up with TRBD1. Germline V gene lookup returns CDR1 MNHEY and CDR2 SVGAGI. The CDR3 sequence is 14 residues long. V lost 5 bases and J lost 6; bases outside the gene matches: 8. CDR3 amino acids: CASSSNDRGAEAFF. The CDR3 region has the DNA TGTGCCAGCAGTAGCAACGACAGGGGCGCTGAAGCTTTCTTT.

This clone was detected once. CDR3 amino acids: CASSAGDRRYTGELFF. In nucleotides, the CDR3 is TGTGCCAGCAGTGCAGGGGACAGACGATACACCGGGGAGCTGTTTTTT. The chain employs TRBV6-1 and TRBJ2-2; the match to TRBD1 covers 7 bases. Per germline, CDR1 MNHNS and CDR2 SASEGT. The length of the CDR3 is 16 residues. Losses at the gene ends were 4 bases for V and 3 bases for J; bases not matched to a gene: 8.

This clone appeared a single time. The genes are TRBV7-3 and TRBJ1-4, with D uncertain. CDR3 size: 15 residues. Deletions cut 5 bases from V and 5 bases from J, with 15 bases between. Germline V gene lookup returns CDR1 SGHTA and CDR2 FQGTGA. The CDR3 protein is CASSPGGQNNEKLFF. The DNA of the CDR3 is TGTGCCAGCAGCCCAGGCGGGCAGAACAATGAAAAACTGTTTTTT. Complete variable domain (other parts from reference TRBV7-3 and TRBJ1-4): GAGVSQTPSNKVTEKGKYVELRCDPISGHTALYWYRQSLGQGPEFLIYFQGTGAADDSGLPNDRFFAVRPEGSVSTLKIQRTERGDSAVYLCASSPGGQNNEKLFFGSGTQLSVL.

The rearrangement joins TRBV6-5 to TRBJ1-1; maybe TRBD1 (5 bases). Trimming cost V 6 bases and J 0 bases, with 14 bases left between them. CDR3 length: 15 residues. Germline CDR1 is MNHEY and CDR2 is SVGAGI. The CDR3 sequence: CASRRLEGLNTEAFF. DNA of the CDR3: TGTGCCAGCAGACGGTTGGAGGGACTGAACACTGAAGCTTTCTTT.

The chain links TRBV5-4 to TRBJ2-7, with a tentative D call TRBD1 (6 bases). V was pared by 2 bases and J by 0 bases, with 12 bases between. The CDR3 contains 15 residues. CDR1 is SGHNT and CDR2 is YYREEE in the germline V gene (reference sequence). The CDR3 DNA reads TGTGCCAGCAGCTTACAGGGCCCCGGCTCCTACGAGCAGTACTTC. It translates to CASSLQGPGSYEQYF. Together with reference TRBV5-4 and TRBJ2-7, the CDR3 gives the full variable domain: ETGVTQSPTHLIKTRGQQVTLRCSSQSGHNTVSWYQQALGQGPQFIFQYYREEENGRGNFPPRFSGLQFPNYSSELNVNALELDDSALYLCASSLQGPGSYEQYFGPGTRLTVT.

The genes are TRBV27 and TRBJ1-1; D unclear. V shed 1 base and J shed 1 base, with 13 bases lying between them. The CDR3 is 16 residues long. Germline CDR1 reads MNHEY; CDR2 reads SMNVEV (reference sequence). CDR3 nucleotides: TGTGCCAGCAGTTTATTGGGGAGGGTGGGGAACACTGAAGCTTTCTTT. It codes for CASSLLGRVGNTEAFF.

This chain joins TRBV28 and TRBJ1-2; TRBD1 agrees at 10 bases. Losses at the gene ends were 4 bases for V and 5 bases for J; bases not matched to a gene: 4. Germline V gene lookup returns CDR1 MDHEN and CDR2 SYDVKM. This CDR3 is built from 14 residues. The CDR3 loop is CASSSGQGVYGYTF. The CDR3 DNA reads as TGTGCCAGCAGTTCAGGACAGGGGGTGTATGGCTACACCTTC.

The CDR3: CASSPQQGMNQPQHF. CDR3 coding DNA: TGTGCCAGTAGCCCCCAACAGGGGATGAATCAGCCCCAGCATTTT. This chain links TRBV19 with TRBJ1-5, with 7 positions matching TRBD1. The V segment lost 6 bases and the J segment 4 bases; nucleotides outside the gene matches: 9. CDR3 length: 15 residues. Per the germline V gene, CDR1 is LNHDA and CDR2 is SQIVND (reference sequence).

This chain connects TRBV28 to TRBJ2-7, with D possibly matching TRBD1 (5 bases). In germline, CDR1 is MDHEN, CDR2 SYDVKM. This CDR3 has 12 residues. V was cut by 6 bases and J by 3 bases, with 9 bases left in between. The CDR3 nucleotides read TGTGCCAGCAGCCGAGACAGCTACGAGCAGTACTTC. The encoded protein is CASSRDSYEQYF.